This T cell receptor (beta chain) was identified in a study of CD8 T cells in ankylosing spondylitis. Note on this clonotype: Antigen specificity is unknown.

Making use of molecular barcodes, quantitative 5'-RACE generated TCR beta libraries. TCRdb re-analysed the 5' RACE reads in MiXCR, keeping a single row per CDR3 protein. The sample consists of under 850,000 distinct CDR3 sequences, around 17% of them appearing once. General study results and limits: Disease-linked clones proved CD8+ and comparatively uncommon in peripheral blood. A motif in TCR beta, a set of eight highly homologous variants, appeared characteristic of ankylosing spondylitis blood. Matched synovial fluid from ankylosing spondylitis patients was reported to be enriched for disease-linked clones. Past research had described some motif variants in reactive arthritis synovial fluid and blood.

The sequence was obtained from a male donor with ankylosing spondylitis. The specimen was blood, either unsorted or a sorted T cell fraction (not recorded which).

CDR3 in DNA: TGTGCCACCAGCGGACAGGGAGGGGAGAGAGGCTACACCTTC. Translated: CATSGQGGERGYTF. The chain employs TRBV15 and TRBJ1-2; TRBD1 agrees at 8 bases. From germline, CDR1 is LNHNV and CDR2 YYDKDF (reference sequence). The CDR3 runs to 14 residues. V trimming: 5 bases; J trimming: 8 bases; junction bases outside the gene matches: 10.